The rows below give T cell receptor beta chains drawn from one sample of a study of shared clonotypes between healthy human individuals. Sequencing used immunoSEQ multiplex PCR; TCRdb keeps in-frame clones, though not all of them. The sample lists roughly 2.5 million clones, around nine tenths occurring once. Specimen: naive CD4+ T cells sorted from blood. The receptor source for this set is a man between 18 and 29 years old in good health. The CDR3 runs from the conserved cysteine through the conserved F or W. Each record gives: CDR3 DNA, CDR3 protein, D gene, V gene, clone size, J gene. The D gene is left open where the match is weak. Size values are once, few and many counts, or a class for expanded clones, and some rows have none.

TGTGCCAGCAGTTTTGGGGGTGTGCAGTACTTC | CASSFGGVQYF | NA | TRBV28 | NA | TRBJ2-7
TGTGCCATCAGTGAGTCTGAGGGCTCCTACGAGCAGTACTTC | CAISESEGSYEQYF | NA | TRBV10-3 | NA | TRBJ2-7
TGTGCCAGCAGTTTCCTCAGTCCCGGGACAGGGTCCGGGCTGTTTTTT | CASSFLSPGTGSGLFF | TRBD1 | TRBV27 | NA | TRBJ2-2
TGTGCCAGCAGTATCGCCAGGGAGAACACTGAAGCTTTCTTT | CASSIARENTEAFF | NA | TRBV2 | NA | TRBJ1-1
TGCGCCAGCAGCTTGTCCGGGACTCTCGGATCGGAGACCCAGTACTTC | CASSLSGTLGSETQYF | NA | TRBV5-1 | NA | TRBJ2-5
TGTGCCAGCAGCTTGTTAGCGACCGAGCAGTACTTC | CASSLLATEQYF | NA | TRBV5-4 | NA | TRBJ2-7
TGTGCCAGCTCACGACTCTCCCACTACGAGCAGTACTTC | CASSRLSHYEQYF | NA | TRBV18 | NA | TRBJ2-7
TGTGCCAGCAGTGACATGGCCTGGGACTACACATACAATGAGCAGTTCTTC | CASSDMAWDYTYNEQFF | TRBD2 | TRBV25-1 | NA | TRBJ2-1
TGTGCCAGCAGTTACCCCAGCGCCACCGGGGAGCTGTTTTTT | CASSYPSATGELFF | NA | TRBV6-5 | NA | TRBJ2-2
TGTGCCAGCAGCTCAACAAGGAGTGCAGATACGCAGTATTTT | CASSSTRSADTQYF | NA | TRBV11-3 | NA | TRBJ2-3
TGTGCTAGTGGTCGGGACCAGGGGGGCTCACCCCTCCACTTT | CASGRDQGGSPLHF | TRBD1 | TRBV12-5 | NA | TRBJ1-6
TGTGCCAGCAGCTTATCACTAGGGGGTTTCTCTGGAAACACCATATATTTT | CASSLSLGGFSGNTIYF | NA | TRBV11-2 | NA | TRBJ1-3
TGTGCCAGCAGTGAGTCACTGAACACTGAAGCTTTCTTT | CASSESLNTEAFF | NA | TRBV6-1 | NA | TRBJ1-1
TGTGCCAGCAGCTTACAGGGTCCCACTAATTCACCCCTCCACTTT | CASSLQGPTNSPLHF | NA | TRBV7-3 | NA | TRBJ1-6
TGTGCCAGCACCCCCATCGGGGAGCTGTTTTTT | CASTPIGELFF | NA | TRBV6-1 | NA | TRBJ2-2
TGTGCCAGCAGCTTGGACGGCTATGGCTACACCTTC | CASSLDGYGYTF | NA | TRBV7-9 | NA | TRBJ1-2
TGTGCCAGCAGCTCTCGGACAGGGACTCATTTGGGCTACACCTTC | CASSSRTGTHLGYTF | TRBD1 | TRBV7-2 | NA | TRBJ1-2
TGTGCCAGCACTCTCGCGGTGGGTTCTAATGAAAAACTGTTTTTT | CASTLAVGSNEKLFF | NA | TRBV6-5 | NA | TRBJ1-4
TGCGCCAGCAGCTTGTTTCTAGGGGGCGAGCAGTACTTC | CASSLFLGGEQYF | NA | TRBV5-1 | NA | TRBJ2-7
TGTGCCATCAGTGATGGGCAGGTCTATGGTTCACCCCTCCACTTT | CAISDGQVYGSPLHF | NA | TRBV10-3 | NA | TRBJ1-6
TGTGCCAGCACCTCACCGGGACAGGCTTACTCTGGAAACACCATATATTTT | CASTSPGQAYSGNTIYF | TRBD1 | TRBV28 | NA | TRBJ1-3
TGCAGCGTTGAAGAGGCAGGGGGTAGAAGAACTGAAGCTTTCTTT | CSVEEAGGRRTEAFF | TRBD1 | TRBV29-1 | NA | TRBJ1-1
TGTGCCAGCAGTCAGAGGGCCGGGACAGCTATGTACGAGCAGTACTTC | CASSQRAGTAMYEQYF | TRBD1 | TRBV27 | NA | TRBJ2-7
TGTGCCAGCAGCACCCGGACAGGGAATTCATACGAGCAGTACTTC | CASSTRTGNSYEQYF | TRBD1 | TRBV11-3 | NA | TRBJ2-7
TGTGCCAGCAGCGAGGCCTTAGGGGGAGGAAATGAAAAACTGTTTTTT | CASSEALGGGNEKLFF | NA | TRBV9 | NA | TRBJ1-4
TGTGCCAGCAGCCTAGGGGGGGGAGACAATGAGCAGTTCTTC | CASSLGGGDNEQFF | NA | TRBV4-2 | NA | TRBJ2-1
TGTGCCTGGAGTCGCCAGCGGGATACGCAGTATTTT | CAWSRQRDTQYF | NA | TRBV30 | once | TRBJ2-3
TGTGCCAGCAACTGGAGGACAGACCAAGAGACCCAGTACTTC | CASNWRTDQETQYF | NA | TRBV28 | NA | TRBJ2-5
TGTGCCAGCAGTGGGGACATCAATCAGCCCCAGCATTTT | CASSGDINQPQHF | NA | TRBV6-4 | NA | TRBJ1-5
TGTGCCACCAGCTGGGACGGGTACAATGAGCAGTTCTTC | CATSWDGYNEQFF | NA | TRBV15 | NA | TRBJ2-1
TGTGCCAGCTCACCACCTTCCACAGCCAATGAAAAACTGTTTTTT | CASSPPSTANEKLFF | NA | TRBV18 | NA | TRBJ1-4
TGTGCCATCAGTGAGTCTATGCAGGGTTGGAACTATGGCTACACCTTC | CAISESMQGWNYGYTF | NA | TRBV10-3 | NA | TRBJ1-2
TGTGCCAGCAGCTCTCACACTGAAGCTTTCTTT | CASSSHTEAFF | NA | TRBV13 | NA | TRBJ1-1
TGTGCCAGCAGTTTAAGACAGGGATCTAATTCACCCCTCCACTTT | CASSLRQGSNSPLHF | TRBD1 | TRBV27 | NA | TRBJ1-6
TGTGCCAGCAGTACTGGACGGACTGGAAACACCATATATTTT | CASSTGRTGNTIYF | NA | TRBV6-1 | NA | TRBJ1-3
TGTGCCAGCAGCAACTATCACACCGGGGAGCTGTTTTTT | CASSNYHTGELFF | NA | TRBV21-1 | few | TRBJ2-2